The clone carrying this T cell receptor (beta chain) occurred a few times. Its antigen remains unknown. With 5 bases clipped from V and 5 bases from J, the junction kept 7 bases outside the gene matches. Per the germline V gene, CDR1 is SEHNR and CDR2 is FQNEAQ (reference sequence). This CDR3 is 14 amino acids long. In each case, RNA was isolated and then reverse transcribed into cDNA as the sequencing template. Profiling relied on immunoSEQ multiplex PCR, and the TCRdb table lists in-frame clones only, not all of them. Of approximately 11,000 clones listed, roughly 57% were seen once; the top ten hold over 11%. This record belongs to a study of CD8+ T cells in alopecia areata. Study overall: Twice daily, treated patients received 5 to 10 mg of oral tofacitinib. Study-wide results and limits: There were also resident alphabeta T cells of normal skin sequenced in scalp samples.

As part of sample collection, lesional scalp punch biopsies and peripheral blood were taken from alopecia areata patients. V and J are TRBV7-9 and TRBJ2-5; TRBD2 matches 8 bases. The receptor's source is a human donor with alopecia areata. The sequenced material came from skin. CDR3 sequence: CASSIGLAVETQYF. The CDR3 DNA reads as TGTGCCAGCAGCATAGGACTAGCCGTCGAGACCCAGTACTTC.